Listed here are 15 T cell receptor beta chains from one sample, sequenced in a study of T cell changes during pregnancy in multiple sclerosis. The assay was immunoSEQ multiplex PCR, and TCRdb's table has in-frame clones only and misses some. The sample comprises approximately 88,000 clones, roughly 91% of which are singletons, and 4.3% rests with the top ten. Here the sequenced sample was peripheral blood, taken in the first trimester of pregnancy. Receptor source: a female donor with multiple sclerosis, enrolled in a pregnancy study.

The V call is TRBV6-5, the J call TRBJ1-1; a weak D match, TRBD1 (6 bases). The V and J ends lost 7 bases and 6 bases respectively, with 18 bases between them. The CDR3 loop spans 14 amino acids. Per germline, CDR1 MNHEY and CDR2 SVGAGI. The CDR3 sequence: CASTDPRRGPEAFF. CDR3 nucleotides: TGTGCCAGCACCGACCCTCGCAGGGGCCCTGAAGCTTTCTTT.

This sequence joins TRBV29-1 and TRBJ1-2; possible D gene TRBD1, 5 bases. Trimming shortened V by 3 bases and J by 8 bases, and 10 bases separated the two germline ends. CDR1 and CDR2 (germline): SQVTM, ANQGSEA. This CDR3 is built from 11 residues. The DNA for the CDR3 is TGCAGCGTTGAGGCGGGGCGCGGCTACACCTTC. Encoded protein: CSVEAGRGYTF.

The CDR3 spells CASSPGTGGRNEQFF. CDR3 coding DNA: TGCGCCAGCAGCCCGGGGACAGGGGGTAGGAATGAGCAGTTCTTC. The V gene is TRBV5-1, the J gene TRBJ2-1, with 11 bases fitting TRBD1. CDR1 SGHRS and CDR2 YFSETQ come from the germline V gene. CDR3 length: 15 residues. The V and J ends lost 4 bases and 7 bases, in that order; junction bases with no gene match: 7.

This clone has just one count. The chain has TRBV29-1 and TRBJ2-7; 11 positions agree with TRBD1. The V and J ends lost 6 bases and 4 bases, in that order; junction bases with no gene match: 5. The CDR3 has 13 amino acids. Looked up from germline, CDR1 is SQVTM and CDR2 is ANQGSEA. CDR3 in amino acids: CSVTGTGGYEQYF. DNA of the CDR3: TGCAGCGTCACCGGGACAGGGGGGTACGAGCAGTACTTC.

The chain uses TRBV6-5 and TRBJ2-7, with 9 bases identical to TRBD1. The CDR3 loop spans 14 amino acids. Germline CDR1 reads MNHEY; CDR2 reads SVGAGI. V trimming: 6 bases; J trimming: 3 bases; junction bases outside the gene matches: 6. The CDR3 here is CASSQGQGSYEQYF. The DNA for the CDR3 is TGTGCCAGCAGCCAGGGACAGGGAAGCTACGAGCAGTACTTC.

J is TRBJ1-4 and V is TRBV10-1; 9 nucleotides align to TRBD1. The CDR3 totals 14 residues. V trimming: 6 bases; J trimming: 15 bases; junction bases outside the gene matches: 14. Germline loops: CDR1 WNHNN, CDR2 SYGVQD (reference sequence). CDR3 residues: CASRGTGPVEKVFF. The CDR3 coding sequence is TGCGCCAGCAGGGGGACAGGGCCGGTGGAAAAGGTGTTTTTT.

This chain connects TRBV11-2 to TRBJ2-5, with 9 bases lining up with TRBD2. The germline V gene encodes CDR1 SGHAT and CDR2 FQNNGV. V lost 0 bases and J lost 3; bases outside the gene matches: 5. The CDR3 is made up of 16 amino acids. The CDR3 spells CASSLDLGLAKETQYF. The DNA for the CDR3 is TGTGCCAGCAGCTTAGATCTAGGACTAGCGAAAGAGACCCAGTACTTC.

V usage is TRBV15 and J usage is TRBJ1-6; 7 positions agree with TRBD1. Germline CDR1 LNHNV, CDR2 YYDKDF (reference sequence). V shed 2 bases and J 7 bases; nucleotides not matched to a gene: 2. This CDR3 comprises 14 residues. DNA of the CDR3: TGTGCCACCAGCAGACGGGACAGCAATTCACCCCTCCACTTT. Its translation is CATSRRDSNSPLHF.

This clone came up once. Here the CDR3 DNA reads TGTGCCAGCAGCCCAAATTCCCACAGACAGTACAATGAGCAGTTCTTC. Protein product: CASSPNSHRQYNEQFF. V gene TRBV7-6 combines with J gene TRBJ2-1, with D possibly TRBD1 on 5 matching bases. CDR3 length: 16 residues. The germline gives CDR1 SGHVS, CDR2 FNYEAQ. V was pared by 5 bases and J by 4 bases, with 18 bases between.

The V and J genes are TRBV5-6 and TRBJ2-7; 8 bases map to TRBD2. Per germline, CDR1 SGHDT and CDR2 YYEEEE. The V and J ends lost 4 bases and 6 bases, in that order; junction bases with no gene match: 6. There are 13 residues in the CDR3. The CDR3 here is CASSRGGAFEQYF. In nucleotides, the CDR3 is TGTGCCAGCAGCCGGGGGGGGGCGTTCGAGCAGTACTTC.

The chain links TRBV9 to TRBJ1-2; a possible D gene is TRBD1 (6 bases). The germline CDR1 and CDR2 sequences are SGDLS and YYNGEE. The V and J ends lost 1 base and 3 bases respectively, with 7 bases between them. CDR3 length: 13 amino acids. This chain's CDR3 is CASSVRQDYGYTF. In DNA form, the CDR3 reads TGTGCCAGCAGCGTACGACAGGACTATGGCTACACCTTC.

The count of this clone is one. The chain carries TRBV30 and TRBJ1-6, with D unclear. Looked up from germline, CDR1 is GTSNPN and CDR2 is SVGIG (reference sequence). The CDR3 runs 12 residues. Trimming shortened V by 0 bases and J by 9 bases, and 6 bases separated the two germline ends. In DNA, the CDR3 is TGTGCCTGGAGTGTTACGAGTTCACCCCTCCACTTT. Encoded protein: CAWSVTSSPLHF.

The rearrangement links TRBV2 to TRBJ1-3, with 10 bases matching TRBD1. The ends lost 4 bases at V and 9 bases at J; junction bases unmatched: 9. Germline V gives CDR1 SNHLY, CDR2 FYNNEI. This CDR3 is 15 amino acids long. CDR3 sequence: CASSAEGTGVATIYF. DNA for the CDR3: TGTGCCAGCAGTGCCGAAGGGACAGGGGTCGCCACCATATATTTT.

The chain uses TRBV10-1 and TRBJ2-7, with 7 bases identical to TRBD1. The CDR3 has 13 residues. CDR1 is WNHNN, CDR2 SYGVQD, per germline (reference sequence). Unmatched junction bases numbered 4, after V lost 4 bases and J lost 4 bases. The CDR3: CASSGQGGYEQYF. CDR3 sequence (DNA): TGCGCCAGCAGTGGACAGGGTGGGTACGAGCAGTACTTC.

This CDR3 reads CASTRDRGRDIQYF. For the CDR3, the DNA is TGTGCCAGCACCCGGGACAGGGGGCGGGACATTCAGTACTTC. The V and J genes are TRBV2 and TRBJ2-4; TRBD1 matches at 12 bases. CDR1 and CDR2 (germline): SNHLY, FYNNEI. The V gene end was trimmed by 7 bases and the J gene end by 8 bases; junction bases not matched to a gene: 6. The CDR3 runs to 14 residues.